This is a list of T cell receptor beta chains from one sample in a study of OX40 agonist ivuxolimab in advanced cancers. Sequenced by immunoSEQ multiplex PCR; TCRdb stores in-frame clones only, minus some. Here the sample spans over 55,000 clones, over 80% being singletons. The source material was CD4+ or CD8+ T cells sorted from blood, sampled in a trial of the OX40 agonist ivuxolimab. These receptor sequences come from an adult with an advanced solid tumor such as melanoma, head and neck, liver or kidney cancer. The CDR3 runs from the conserved cysteine through the conserved F or W. D genes are given only for firm matches. Clone size is stated in some rows and not others, as once, few, many or a class when expanded.

d_call,clone_size,j_call,v_call,cdr3_aa,cdr3_nt
-,-,TRBJ2-7,TRBV6-4,CASSREEGSTYEQYF,TGTGCCAGCAGTCGAGAGGAGGGGAGCACCTACGAGCAGTACTTC
TRBD2,-,TRBJ2-7,TRBV6-5,CASSYSAGNTYEQYF,TGTGCCAGCAGTTACTCAGCGGGGAACACCTACGAGCAGTACTTC
-,-,TRBJ2-2,TRBV10-3,CAISAPGPGELFF,TGTGCCATCAGTGCCCCAGGGCCCGGGGAGCTGTTTTTT
-,-,TRBJ2-1,TRBV6-6,CASRRMNEQFF,TGTGCCAGCAGACGGATGAATGAGCAGTTCTTC
TRBD1,-,TRBJ1-1,TRBV19,CASSPARQGARAFF,TGTGCCAGTAGTCCCGCCCGACAGGGGGCGAGAGCTTTCTTT
TRBD1,-,TRBJ2-1,TRBV19,CATQGGRGLSGDEQFF,TGTGCCACCCAGGGGGGCAGGGGGCTATCTGGAGATGAGCAGTTCTTC
-,few,TRBJ2-7,TRBV27,CASSPTGDRSSYEQYF,TGTGCCAGCAGTCCCACCGGTGACAGATCCTCCTACGAGCAGTACTTC
-,-,TRBJ1-1,TRBV28,CASSTNAVFIRTFF,TGTGCCAGCAGTACGAACGCGGTTTTTATTCGGACTTTCTTT
-,-,TRBJ1-5,TRBV6-5,CASSYSWGTQPQHF,TGTGCCAGCAGTTACTCGTGGGGGACTCAGCCCCAGCATTTT
TRBD2,once,TRBJ2-7,TRBV30,CAWTYFSTASGSIYEQYF,TGTGCCTGGACCTACTTTAGCACGGCCAGCGGGAGTATTTACGAGCAGTACTTC
TRBD2,few,TRBJ2-7,TRBV5-1,CASSSGTNLYEQYF,TGCGCCAGCAGCTCCGGGACTAACTTGTACGAGCAGTACTTC
-,-,TRBJ1-5,TRBV6-5,CASSPGQGGQPQHF,TGTGCCAGCAGCCCAGGACAAGGCGGACAGCCCCAGCATTTT
TRBD2,-,TRBJ2-1,TRBV2,CASIDEGLAPYNEQFF,TGTGCCAGCATCGACGAGGGACTAGCGCCCTACAATGAGCAGTTCTTC
-,once,TRBJ2-2,TRBV11-1,CASSASTVTGELFF,TGTGCCAGCAGCGCCTCGACGGTCACCGGGGAGCTGTTTTTT
-,-,TRBJ1-5,TRBV5-6,CASSLAGGLGRPQHF,TGTGCCAGCAGCTTGGCCGGGGGGCTAGGCCGGCCCCAGCATTTT
TRBD1,-,TRBJ1-1,TRBV19,CASSPARDRGNTEAFF,TGTGCCAGTAGTCCCGCAAGGGACAGGGGGAACACTGAAGCTTTCTTT
-,once,TRBJ2-5,TRBV6-5,CASRADYETQYF,TGTGCCAGCCGAGCGGATTACGAGACCCAGTACTTC
TRBD1,-,TRBJ1-2,TRBV28,CASSGTGAYGYTF,TGTGCCAGCAGCGGGACAGGGGCCTATGGCTACACCTTC
TRBD2,-,TRBJ2-7,TRBV6-1,CASSFRAGGPDEQYF,TGTGCCAGCAGTTTCCGGGCGGGAGGGCCAGACGAGCAGTACTTC
-,-,TRBJ2-7,TRBV5-1,CASSLGPSESYEQYF,TGCGCCAGCAGCTTAGGTCCTTCAGAGTCCTACGAGCAGTACTTC
-,-,TRBJ2-7,TRBV13,CASSLDAGRSYEQYF,TGTGCCAGCAGCTTAGATGCGGGCCGCTCCTACGAGCAGTACTTC
-,-,TRBJ2-7,TRBV6-5,CASSKQLTYEQYF,TGTGCCAGCAGCAAACAGTTAACCTACGAGCAGTACTTC
-,-,TRBJ2-7,TRBV19,CASSILPVESSYEQYF,TGTGCCAGTAGTATTCTGCCAGTAGAAAGCTCCTACGAGCAGTACTTC
-,-,TRBJ1-4,TRBV6-8,CASNGADPNEKLFF,TGTGCCAGCAACGGGGCAGACCCCAATGAAAAACTGTTTTTT
TRBD1,-,TRBJ1-2,TRBV25-1,CASSDDRGFGYTF,TGTGCCAGCAGTGACGACAGGGGGTTTGGCTACACCTTC